Following are 11 T cell receptor beta chains from one sample sequenced in a study of blood T cell repertoires in COVID-19. Assay used: immunoSEQ multiplex PCR; TCRdb lists only in-frame clones, some missing. The table lists 300,000 or so clones, around nine tenths of them singletons. The sequenced material came from PBMCs or T cells enriched from blood (not recorded which). The source of these receptors is a man aged 55 to 70 who had recovered from COVID-19.

The rearrangement joins TRBV5-8 to TRBJ2-3, with D possibly being TRBD2 (5 bases). The germline gives CDR1 SGHTS, CDR2 YDEGEE. The germline V and J ends were trimmed by 5 bases and 8 bases, with 12 bases remaining between them. The CDR3 has 12 amino acids. CDR3 sequence reads: CASSIGRGTQYF. In nucleotides, the CDR3 is TGTGCCAGCAGTATTGGACGGGGTACGCAGTATTTT. Drawing the rest from reference TRBV5-8 and TRBJ2-3, the complete variable domain is EAGVTQSPTHLIKTRGQQATLRCSPISGHTSVYWYQQALGLGLQFLLWYDEGEERNRGNFPPRFSGRQFPNYSSELNVNALELEDSALYLCASSIGRGTQYFGPGTRLTVL.

This clone has a single count. The chain joins TRBV4-3 to TRBJ1-1; 7 bases are shared with TRBD1. The junction had 7 bases not matched to a gene; V was cut back by 3 bases and J by 3 bases. This CDR3 has 15 residues. Per the germline V gene, CDR1 is LGHNA and CDR2 is YSLEER. The CDR3 DNA follows: TGCGCCAGCAGCCATGACACAGGGGTGGACACTGAAGCTTTCTTT. It is translated as CASSHDTGVDTEAFF.

This clone was counted once. The gene calls are TRBV12-3 or TRBV12-4 and TRBJ1-1, with a weak D call TRBD1 (6 bases). CDR3 length equals 13 residues. V lost 6 bases and J lost 6, with 14 bases in between. The DNA for the CDR3 is TGTGCCAGCAGCCCAGGGGTTCAGGCTGAAGCTTTCTTT. Its translation is CASSPGVQAEAFF.

The chain combines TRBV18 with TRBJ1-3; D ambiguous. The CDR3 runs 18 residues. V was trimmed by 1 base and J by 0 bases, leaving 16 bases between them. Germline V CDR1 and CDR2: KGHSH, LQKENI. This chain's CDR3 is CASSPQRAPRASGNTIYF. The CDR3 DNA reads TGTGCCAGCTCACCACAGCGGGCCCCTCGCGCCTCTGGAAACACCATATATTTT.

The chain uses TRBV4-2 and TRBJ1-2, with a possible D match to TRBD1 (5 bases). Looked up from germline, CDR1 is LGHNA and CDR2 is YNFKEQ. Trimming took 1 base from V and 0 from J, leaving 15 bases between them. This CDR3 region has 17 residues. For the CDR3, the DNA is TGTGCCAGCAGCCAAGCAATCGGTGGGGGGTCTAACTATGGCTACACCTTC. Its protein is CASSQAIGGGSNYGYTF.

This rearrangement joins TRBV27 to TRBJ1-2; D gene uncertain. The V gene's germline CDR1 is MNHEY and CDR2 SMNVEV (reference sequence). The CDR3 totals 15 residues. Trimming left V 3 bases short and J 1 base short, with 12 bases between. The CDR3 is CASSFAGAGNYGYTF. The CDR3 DNA is TGTGCCAGCAGTTTTGCGGGCGCGGGTAACTATGGCTACACCTTC.

This chain connects TRBV20-1 to TRBJ2-7; D not certain. CDR3 length: 11 amino acids. V lost 0 bases to trimming and J lost 11 bases, with 11 bases between them. In germline, CDR1 is DFQATT, CDR2 SNEGSKA (reference sequence). CDR3 coding DNA: TGCAGTGCTAGAGACCCCCCAGTGGAGTACTTC. Amino acids: CSARDPPVEYF.

This chain links TRBV5-1 with TRBJ2-7; 7 positions agree with TRBD2. The CDR3 is 15 amino acids. Trimming cost V 3 bases and J 5 bases; bases outside gene matches: 11. CDR1 and CDR2 (germline): SGHRS, YFSETQ. CDR3 amino acids: CASSSPLATPNEQYF. CDR3 bases: TGCGCCAGCAGCTCCCCACTAGCGACCCCCAACGAGCAGTACTTC.

The gene calls are TRBV10-2 and TRBJ2-7, with a tentative D call TRBD2 (6 bases). The CDR3 is 13 residues long. Trimming took 4 bases from V and 1 from J, leaving 8 bases between them. The V gene's germline CDR1 is WSHSY and CDR2 SAAADI. The CDR3 loop is CASSGGLSYEQYF. The CDR3 DNA sequence: TGCGCCAGCAGTGGGGGACTGTCCTACGAGCAGTACTTC.

The chain has TRBV6-5 and TRBJ1-3; D unresolved. Germline loops: CDR1 MNHEY, CDR2 SVGAGI. V lost 8 bases to trimming and J lost 0 bases, with 8 bases between them. The CDR3 sequence is 13 residues long. The CDR3, as DNA: TGTGCCAGCGATGGGAGCTCTGGAAACACCATATATTTT. This sequence encodes CASDGSSGNTIYF.

V and J are TRBV7-9 and TRBJ1-1, with 8 bases fitting TRBD1. With V trimmed by 4 bases and J by 9 bases, 13 bases remained unmatched. Germline CDR1 is SEHNR and CDR2 is FQNEAQ (reference sequence). The CDR3 is made up of 15 amino acids. In DNA form, the CDR3 reads TGTGCCAGCAGCTCCCGACAGGGGCGCACTGAAAAAGCTTTCTTT. It codes for CASSSRQGRTEKAFF. The full variable domain, rest sourced from reference TRBV7-9 and TRBJ1-1, is DTGVSQNPRHKITKRGQNVTFRCDPISEHNRLYWYRQTLGQGPEFLTYFQNEAQLEKSRLLSDRFSAERPKGSFSTLEIQRTEQGDSAMYLCASSSRQGRTEKAFFGQGTRLTVV.